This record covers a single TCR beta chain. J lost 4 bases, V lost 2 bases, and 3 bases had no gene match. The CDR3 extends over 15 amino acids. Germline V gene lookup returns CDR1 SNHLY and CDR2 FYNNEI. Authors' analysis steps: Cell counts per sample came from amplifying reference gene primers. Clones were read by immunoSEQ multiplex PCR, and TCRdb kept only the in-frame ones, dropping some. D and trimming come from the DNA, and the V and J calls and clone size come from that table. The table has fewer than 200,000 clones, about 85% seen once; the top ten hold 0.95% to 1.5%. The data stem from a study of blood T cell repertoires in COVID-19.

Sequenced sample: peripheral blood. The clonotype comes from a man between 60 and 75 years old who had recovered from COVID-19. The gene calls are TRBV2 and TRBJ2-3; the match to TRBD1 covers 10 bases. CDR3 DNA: TGTGCCAGCAGTGAATCCGGACAGGGGGCAGATACGCAGTATTTT. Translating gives CASSESGQGADTQYF.